This T cell receptor (beta chain) was obtained from a study of blood T cells in healthy people across ages. With V trimmed by 11 bases and J by 1 base, 11 bases remained unmatched. The CDR3 is 15 amino acids. Germline CDR1 reads MDHEN; CDR2 reads SYDVKM. Broader study findings: Any conclusive comparison of naive versus antigen-experienced cells was prevented by using unsorted PBMCs.

To note about this clonotype: As yet, its antigen is unknown.

Sample-barcoded 5' priming and a J-beta primer mix drove a second PCR of roughly 6 to 12 cycles. TCRdb passed the 5' RACE reads through MiXCR, listing each CDR3 protein once. The table shows some 760,000 distinct CDR3 sequences, with around a quarter occurring only once. The sample was also reused in another study, on T cells of mothers and their children. That study adds: The entire RNA extract went into cDNA synthesis at approximately 1.5 ug per 15 ul. Every mother supplied over 8 million TCR beta CDR3 reads and every child around 3 million. Overlap in related mother-child pairs always slightly exceeded unrelated pairs, never significantly.

Sample: blood. The genes are TRBV28 and TRBJ2-5, with 9 bases that match TRBD1. This TCR came from a boy between 10 and 17 years old in good health. This CDR3 is CAAGGTGLSQETQYF. CDR3 nucleotide sequence: TGTGCCGCCGGCGGGACAGGGCTTTCCCAAGAGACCCAGTACTTC.